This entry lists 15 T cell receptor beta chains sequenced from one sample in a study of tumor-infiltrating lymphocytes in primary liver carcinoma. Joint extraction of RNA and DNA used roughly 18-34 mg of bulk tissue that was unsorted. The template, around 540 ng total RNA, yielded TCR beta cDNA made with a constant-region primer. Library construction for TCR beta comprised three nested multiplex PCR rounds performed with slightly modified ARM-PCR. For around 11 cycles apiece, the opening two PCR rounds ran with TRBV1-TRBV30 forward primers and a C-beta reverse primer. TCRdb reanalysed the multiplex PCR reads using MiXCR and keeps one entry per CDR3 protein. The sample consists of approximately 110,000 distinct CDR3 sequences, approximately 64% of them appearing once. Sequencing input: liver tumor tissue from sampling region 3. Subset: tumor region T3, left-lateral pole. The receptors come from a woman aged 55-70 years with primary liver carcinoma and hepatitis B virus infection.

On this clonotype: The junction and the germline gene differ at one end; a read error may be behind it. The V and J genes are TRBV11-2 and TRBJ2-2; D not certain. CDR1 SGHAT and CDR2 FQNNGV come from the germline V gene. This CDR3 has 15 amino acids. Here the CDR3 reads CASSPSQGPTVELFF. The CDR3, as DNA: TGTGCCAGCAGCCCTTCGCAAGGACCGACCGTGGAGCTGTTTTTC. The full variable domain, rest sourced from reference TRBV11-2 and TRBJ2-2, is EAGVAQSPRYKIIEKRQSVAFWCNPISGHATLYWYQQILGQGPKLLIQFQNNGVVDDSQLPKDRFSAERLKGVDSTLKIQPAKLEDSAVYLCASSPSQGPTVELFFGEGSRLTVL.

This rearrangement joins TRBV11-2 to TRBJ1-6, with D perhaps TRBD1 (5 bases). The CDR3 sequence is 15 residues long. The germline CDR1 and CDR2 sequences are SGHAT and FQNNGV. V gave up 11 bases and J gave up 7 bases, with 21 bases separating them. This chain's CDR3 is CAGSLGTGGNSPLHF. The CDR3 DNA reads TGTGCCGGTAGCTTAGGAACAGGAGGCAATTCACCCCTCCACTTT. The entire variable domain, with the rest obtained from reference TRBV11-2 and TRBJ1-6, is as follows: EAGVAQSPRYKIIEKRQSVAFWCNPISGHATLYWYQQILGQGPKLLIQFQNNGVVDDSQLPKDRFSAERLKGVDSTLKIQPAKLEDSAVYLCAGSLGTGGNSPLHFGNGTRLTVT.

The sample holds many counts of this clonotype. In nucleotides, the CDR3 is TGCAGCGTCCCGCAGGGGGCCAACACCGGGGAGCTGTTTTTT. This translates into CSVPQGANTGELFF. The gene calls are TRBV29-1 and TRBJ2-2; 8 nucleotides align to TRBD1. V trimming: 6 bases; J trimming: 2 bases; junction bases outside the gene matches: 5. In germline, CDR1 is SQVTM, CDR2 ANQGSEA. The CDR3 length is 14 residues.

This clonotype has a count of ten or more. The CDR3 sequence is CSVVKLAGASVNEQFF. The CDR3 DNA is TGCAGCGTAGTTAAGCTAGCGGGAGCATCGGTCAATGAGCAGTTCTTC. The rearrangement links TRBV29-1 to TRBJ2-1; 10 positions agree with TRBD2. Trimming cost V 6 bases and J 6 bases; bases outside gene matches: 14. The germline V gene has CDR1 SQVTM and CDR2 ANQGSEA. This CDR3 contains 16 residues.

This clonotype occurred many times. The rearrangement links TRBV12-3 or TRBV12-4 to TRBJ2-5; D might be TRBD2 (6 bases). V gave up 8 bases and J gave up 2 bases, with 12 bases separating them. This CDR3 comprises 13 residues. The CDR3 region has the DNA TGTGCCAGCGGGAAGCTAGCGCAAGAGACCCAGTACTTC. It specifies CASGKLAQETQYF.

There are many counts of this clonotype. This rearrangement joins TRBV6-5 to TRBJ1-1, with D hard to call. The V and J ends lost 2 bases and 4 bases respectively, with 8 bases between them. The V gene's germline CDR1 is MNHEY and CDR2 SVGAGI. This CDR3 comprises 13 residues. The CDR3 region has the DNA TGTGCCAGCAGTTACCAAGCGGTCACTGAAGCTTTCTTT. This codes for CASSYQAVTEAFF.

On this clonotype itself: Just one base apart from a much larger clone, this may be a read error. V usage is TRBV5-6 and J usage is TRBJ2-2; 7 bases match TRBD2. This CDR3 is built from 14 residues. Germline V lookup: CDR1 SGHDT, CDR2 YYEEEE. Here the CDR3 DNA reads TGTGCCAGCAGCTTGTACGGGGGGACCGGGGAGCTGTGTTTT. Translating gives CASSLYGGTGELCF.

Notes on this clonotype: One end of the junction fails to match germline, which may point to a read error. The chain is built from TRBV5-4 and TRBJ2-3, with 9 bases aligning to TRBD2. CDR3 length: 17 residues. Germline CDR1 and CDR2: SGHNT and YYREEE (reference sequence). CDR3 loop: CVSSLGPSGTDTDTQYF. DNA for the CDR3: TGTGTCAGCAGCTTGGGACCTAGCGGGACCGACACAGATACGCAGTATTTT. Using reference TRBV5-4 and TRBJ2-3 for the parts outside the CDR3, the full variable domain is ETGVTQSPTHLIKTRGQQVTLRCSSQSGHNTVSWYQQALGQGPQFIFQYYREEENGRGNFPPRFSGLQFPNYSSELNVNALELDDSALYLCVSSLGPSGTDTDTQYFGPGTRLTVL.

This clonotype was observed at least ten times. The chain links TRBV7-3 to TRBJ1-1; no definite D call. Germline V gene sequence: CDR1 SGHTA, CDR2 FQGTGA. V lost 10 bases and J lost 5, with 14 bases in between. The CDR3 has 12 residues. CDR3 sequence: CATIIGRTEAFF. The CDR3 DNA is TGTGCCACCATAATAGGAAGGACTGAAGCTTTCTTT.

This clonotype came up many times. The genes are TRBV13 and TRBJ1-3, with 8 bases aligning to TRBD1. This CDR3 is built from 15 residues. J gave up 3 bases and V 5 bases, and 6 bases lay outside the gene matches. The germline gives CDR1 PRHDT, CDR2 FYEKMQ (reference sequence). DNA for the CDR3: TGTGCCAGCAGCCCGGGGGACAGGTTTGGAAACACCATATATTTT. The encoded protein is CASSPGDRFGNTIYF.

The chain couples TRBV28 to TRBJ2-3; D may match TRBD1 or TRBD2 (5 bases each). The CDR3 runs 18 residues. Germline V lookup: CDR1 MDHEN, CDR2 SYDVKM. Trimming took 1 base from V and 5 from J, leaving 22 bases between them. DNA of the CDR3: TGTGCCAGCAGTTTATCGGTCGAGGGGCGGCAGCATCAAGATACGCAGTATTTT. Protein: CASSLSVEGRQHQDTQYF.

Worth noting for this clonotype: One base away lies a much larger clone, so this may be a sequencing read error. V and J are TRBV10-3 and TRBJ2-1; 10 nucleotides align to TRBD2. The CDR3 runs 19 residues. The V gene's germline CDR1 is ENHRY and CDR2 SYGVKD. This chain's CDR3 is CAFSPMTGRSGRAYNEQFF. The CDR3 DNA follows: TGTGCCTTCAGTCCCATGACAGGGAGAAGCGGGAGGGCCTACAATGAGCAGTTCTTC.

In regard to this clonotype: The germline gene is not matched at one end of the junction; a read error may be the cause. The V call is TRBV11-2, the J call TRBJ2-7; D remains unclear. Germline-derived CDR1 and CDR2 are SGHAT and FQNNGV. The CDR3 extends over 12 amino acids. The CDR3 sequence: CASSHESCEQYF. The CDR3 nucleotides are TGTGCCAGCAGCCACGAATCCTGCGAGCAGTACTTC.

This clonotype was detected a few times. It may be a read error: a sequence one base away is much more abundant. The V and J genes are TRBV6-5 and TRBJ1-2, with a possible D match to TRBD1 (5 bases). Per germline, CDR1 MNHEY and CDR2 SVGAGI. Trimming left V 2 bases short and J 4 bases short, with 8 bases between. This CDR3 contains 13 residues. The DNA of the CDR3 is TGTGCCAGCAGTTACGGGGGGGGCTATGGCTACACCTTC. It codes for CASSYGGGYGYTF.

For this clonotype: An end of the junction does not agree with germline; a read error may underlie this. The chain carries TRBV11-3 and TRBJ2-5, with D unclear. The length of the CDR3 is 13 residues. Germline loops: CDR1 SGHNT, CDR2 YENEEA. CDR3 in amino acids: CANSPVGQETQYF. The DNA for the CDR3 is TGTGCCAACAGCCCAGTCGGTCAAGAGACCCAGTACTTC.